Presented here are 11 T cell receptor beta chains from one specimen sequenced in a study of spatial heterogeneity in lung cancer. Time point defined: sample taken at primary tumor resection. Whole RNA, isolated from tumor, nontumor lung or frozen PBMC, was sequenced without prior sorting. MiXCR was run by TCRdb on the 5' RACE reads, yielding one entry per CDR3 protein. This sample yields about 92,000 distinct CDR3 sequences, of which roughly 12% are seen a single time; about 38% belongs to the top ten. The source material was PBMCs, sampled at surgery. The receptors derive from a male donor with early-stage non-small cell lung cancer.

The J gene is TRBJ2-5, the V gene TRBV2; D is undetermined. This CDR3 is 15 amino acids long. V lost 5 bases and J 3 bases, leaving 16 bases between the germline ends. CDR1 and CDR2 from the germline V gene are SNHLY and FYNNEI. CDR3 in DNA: TGTGCCAGCAGTAAGAGACGGTTATCCGAAGAGACCCAGTACTTC. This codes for CASSKRRLSEETQYF.

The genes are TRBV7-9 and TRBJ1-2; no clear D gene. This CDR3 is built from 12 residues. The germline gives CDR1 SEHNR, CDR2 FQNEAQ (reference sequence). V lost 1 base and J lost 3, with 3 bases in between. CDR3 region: CASSLGDYGYTF. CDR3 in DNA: TGTGCCAGCAGCTTAGGAGACTATGGCTACACCTTC.

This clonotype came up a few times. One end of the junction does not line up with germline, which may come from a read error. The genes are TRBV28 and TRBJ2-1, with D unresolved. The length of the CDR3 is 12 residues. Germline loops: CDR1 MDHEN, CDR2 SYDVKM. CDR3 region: CASSLAARSPLF. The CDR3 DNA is TGTGCCAGCAGTTTAGCCGCTAGGTCCCCGCTCTTC.

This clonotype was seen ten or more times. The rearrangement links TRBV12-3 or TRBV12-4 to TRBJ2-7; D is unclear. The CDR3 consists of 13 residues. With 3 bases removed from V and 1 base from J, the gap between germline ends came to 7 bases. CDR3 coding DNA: TGTGCCAGCAGTTTCGGCCCATCCTACGAGCAGTACTTC. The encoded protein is CASSFGPSYEQYF.

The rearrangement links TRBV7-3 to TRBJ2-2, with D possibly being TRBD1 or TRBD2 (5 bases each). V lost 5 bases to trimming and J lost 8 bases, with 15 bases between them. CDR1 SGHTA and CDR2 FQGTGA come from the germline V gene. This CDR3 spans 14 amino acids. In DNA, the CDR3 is TGTGCCAGCAGCCCAATGGGGGTCGAGGGGGAGCTGTTTTTT. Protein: CASSPMGVEGELFF.

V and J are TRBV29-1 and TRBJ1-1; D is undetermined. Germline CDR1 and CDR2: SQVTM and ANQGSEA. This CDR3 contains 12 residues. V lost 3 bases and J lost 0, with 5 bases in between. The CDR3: CSVDRLNTEAFF. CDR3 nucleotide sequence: TGCAGCGTTGATAGGCTGAACACTGAAGCTTTCTTT.

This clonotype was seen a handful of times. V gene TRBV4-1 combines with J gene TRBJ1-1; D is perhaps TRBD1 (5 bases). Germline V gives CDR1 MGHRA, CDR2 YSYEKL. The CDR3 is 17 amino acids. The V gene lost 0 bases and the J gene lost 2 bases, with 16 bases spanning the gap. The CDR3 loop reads CASSQDGFGGVNTEAFF. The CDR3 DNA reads TGCGCCAGCAGCCAAGATGGGTTTGGGGGGGTAAACACTGAAGCTTTCTTT.

The CDR3 here is CASTGLAGADEQFF. The CDR3 coding sequence is TGTGCCAGCACTGGACTAGCGGGAGCAGATGAGCAGTTCTTC. The chain employs TRBV6-2 or TRBV6-3 and TRBJ2-1; 13 bases are a match to TRBD2. Unmatched junction bases numbered 5, after V lost 7 bases and J lost 8 bases. This CDR3 is built from 14 residues. Germline values: CDR1 MNHEY, CDR2 SVGEGT.

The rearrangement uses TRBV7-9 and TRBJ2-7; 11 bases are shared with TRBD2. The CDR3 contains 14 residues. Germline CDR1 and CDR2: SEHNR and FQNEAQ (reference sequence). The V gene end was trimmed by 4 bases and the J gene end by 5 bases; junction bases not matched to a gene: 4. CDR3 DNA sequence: TGTGCCAGCAGCTCGACTAGCGGGATCGACGAGCAGTACTTC. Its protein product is CASSSTSGIDEQYF.

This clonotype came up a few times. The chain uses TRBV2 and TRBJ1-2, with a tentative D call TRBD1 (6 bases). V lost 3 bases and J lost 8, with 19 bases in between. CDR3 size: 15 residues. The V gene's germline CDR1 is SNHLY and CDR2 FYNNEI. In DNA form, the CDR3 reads TGTGCCAGCAGTGAGCTCCGTGGGCAGGGGATAGGCTACACCTTC. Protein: CASSELRGQGIGYTF.

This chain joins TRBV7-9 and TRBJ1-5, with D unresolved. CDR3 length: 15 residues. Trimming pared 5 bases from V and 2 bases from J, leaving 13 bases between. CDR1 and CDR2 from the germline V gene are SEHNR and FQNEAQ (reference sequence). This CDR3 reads CASSPSQAGNQPQHF. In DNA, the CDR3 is TGTGCCAGCAGCCCCAGTCAGGCGGGCAATCAGCCCCAGCATTTT.